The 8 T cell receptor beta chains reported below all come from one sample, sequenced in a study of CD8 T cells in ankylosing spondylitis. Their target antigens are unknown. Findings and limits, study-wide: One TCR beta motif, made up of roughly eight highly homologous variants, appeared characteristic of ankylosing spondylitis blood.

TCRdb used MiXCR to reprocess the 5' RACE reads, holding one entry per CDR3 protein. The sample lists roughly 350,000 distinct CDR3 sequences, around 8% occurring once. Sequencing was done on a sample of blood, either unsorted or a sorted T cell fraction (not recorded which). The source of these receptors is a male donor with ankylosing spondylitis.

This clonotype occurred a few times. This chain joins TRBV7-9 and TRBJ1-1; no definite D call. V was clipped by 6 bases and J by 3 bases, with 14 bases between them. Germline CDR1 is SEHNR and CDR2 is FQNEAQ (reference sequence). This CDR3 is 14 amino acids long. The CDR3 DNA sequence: TGTGCCAGCAGGCGAATCGGTCTGGACACTGAAGCTTTCTTT. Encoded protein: CASRRIGLDTEAFF.

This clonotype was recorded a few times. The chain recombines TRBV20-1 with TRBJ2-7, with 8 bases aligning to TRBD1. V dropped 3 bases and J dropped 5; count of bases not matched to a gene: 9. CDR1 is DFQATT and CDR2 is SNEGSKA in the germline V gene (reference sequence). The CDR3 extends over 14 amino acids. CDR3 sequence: CSARSRTGINEQYF. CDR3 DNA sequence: TGCAGTGCTAGGTCCAGGACAGGGATCAACGAGCAGTACTTC.

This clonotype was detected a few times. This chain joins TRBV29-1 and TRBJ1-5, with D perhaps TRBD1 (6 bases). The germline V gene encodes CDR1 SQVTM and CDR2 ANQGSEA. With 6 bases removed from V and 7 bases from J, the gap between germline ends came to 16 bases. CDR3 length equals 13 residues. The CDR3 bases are TGCAGCGTAGGGGGTGGCGCGAAACAGCCCCAGCATTTT. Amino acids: CSVGGGAKQPQHF.

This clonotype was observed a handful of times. The CDR3: CASSLGRADSPLHF. Written as DNA, the CDR3 is TGTGCCAGCAGTTTAGGCCGGGCGGATTCACCCCTCCACTTT. V and J are TRBV28 and TRBJ1-6, with D unresolved. Trimming shortened V by 2 bases and J by 8 bases, and 10 bases separated the two germline ends. Germline-derived CDR1 and CDR2 are MDHEN and SYDVKM. CDR3 length: 14 amino acids.

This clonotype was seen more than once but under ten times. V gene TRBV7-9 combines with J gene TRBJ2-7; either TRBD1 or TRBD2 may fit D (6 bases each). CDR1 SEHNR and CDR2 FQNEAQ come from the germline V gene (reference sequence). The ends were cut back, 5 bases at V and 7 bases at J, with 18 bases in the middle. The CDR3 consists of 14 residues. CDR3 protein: CASSRTTGAWEQYF. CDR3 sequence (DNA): TGTGCCAGCAGCCGTACGACGGGGGCCTGGGAGCAGTACTTC.

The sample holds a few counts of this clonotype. As DNA, the CDR3 is TGTGCCAGCAGCTTAAGTGGGGGGATCGAGCAGTACTTC. This sequence encodes CASSLSGGIEQYF. The chain combines TRBV7-3 with TRBJ2-7, with D perhaps TRBD2 (6 bases). The V and J ends lost 1 base and 6 bases respectively, with 10 bases between them. Germline CDR1 reads SGHTA; CDR2 reads FQGTGA. The CDR3 covers 13 residues.

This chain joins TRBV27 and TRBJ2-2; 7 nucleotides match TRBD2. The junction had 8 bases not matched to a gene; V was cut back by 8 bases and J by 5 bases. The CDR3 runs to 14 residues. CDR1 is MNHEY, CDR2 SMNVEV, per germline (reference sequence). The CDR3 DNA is TGTGCCAGCTTGAGCGGGGTCGGGACCGGGGAGCTGTTTTTT. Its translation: CASLSGVGTGELFF.

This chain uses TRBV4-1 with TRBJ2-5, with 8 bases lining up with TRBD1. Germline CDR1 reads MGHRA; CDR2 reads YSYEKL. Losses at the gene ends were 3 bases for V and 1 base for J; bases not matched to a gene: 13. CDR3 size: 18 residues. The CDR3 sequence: CASSHATTGTGFQETQYF. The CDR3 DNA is TGCGCCAGCAGCCATGCAACCACCGGGACAGGATTCCAAGAGACCCAGTACTTC.